A single count supports the clone carrying this T cell receptor (beta chain). Antigen unknown. V was shortened by 5 bases and J by 4 bases, with 23 bases between the two germline ends. The germline CDR1 and CDR2 sequences are MNHEY and SMNVEV (reference sequence). The CDR3 has 17 amino acids. This sample is drawn from a study of cytomegalovirus exposure and HLA in healthy donors. Regarding the study as a whole: In presence/absence analyses, roughly uniform sequencing depth across donors was assumed. High sensitivity and specificity were reportedly achieved when the classifier diagnosed cytomegalovirus status. Data from an earlier analysis indicated that most TCR beta V segments were productive either about 87% or about 30% of the time.

The PCR contained 60 Vbeta and 13 Jbeta primers. Sequencing used immunoSEQ multiplex PCR; TCRdb keeps in-frame clones, though not all of them. The table lists some 120,000 clones, more than 70% of them singletons. This receptor was taken from a human donor in good health. Sequencing was carried out using PBMCs. The chain recombines TRBV27 with TRBJ1-2, with D maybe TRBD1 (6 bases). The CDR3 is CASSPRPQGRSSYGYTF. The CDR3 DNA reads as TGTGCCAGCAGTCCTAGGCCACAGGGAAGGTCGAGCTATGGCTACACCTTC.